This T cell receptor (beta chain) derives from a study of siplizumab effects on memory and regulatory T cells. As concerns this clone: Its antigen is unidentified.

The germline V gene encodes CDR1 MNHEY and CDR2 SMNVEV (reference sequence). The CDR3 spans 13 residues. V was cut by 10 bases and J by 4 bases, with 16 bases left in between. Findings and caveats of the study: Unstimulated subsets accounted for the mapping of only a minor share of the clones that were alloreactive. Proliferating siplizumab-culture Tregs lacked confirmation of suppressive function.

The method was immunoSEQ multiplex PCR; TCRdb's version includes in-frame clones alone and lacks a portion of them. Of about 100,000 clones listed, more than 90% were seen once; the top ten hold more than 2.5%. The chain uses TRBV27 and TRBJ1-2, with D possibly being TRBD1 (5 bases). Sequenced sample: CD4+ T cells sorted from blood. This TCR derives from a human donor in good health. Some clones in this sample may be carry-over from other donors' samples. CDR3 coding DNA: TGTGCCACCTCGCCCCAGGGTCCCTATGGCTACACCTTC. Protein product: CATSPQGPYGYTF.